Listed here is a single T cell receptor beta chain. Germline V gene lookup returns CDR1 KGHDR and CDR2 SFDVKD. V was trimmed by 4 bases and J by 8 bases, leaving 10 bases between them. The CDR3 consists of 12 residues. This sample is part of a study of blood T cell repertoires in COVID-19. Study in general: Acute-phase and convalescent COVID-19 samples originated in the United States, Italy and Spain. The cDNA or gDNA used as material had been derived from T cells, B-cell-depleted T cells, or PBMCs.

Under the authors' procedure: The authors estimated nucleated cell counts from reference gene primer amplification. The method was immunoSEQ multiplex PCR; TCRdb's version includes in-frame clones alone and lacks a portion of them. V and J calls and clone size are those listed in that table; D and trimming were worked out from the DNA. The table includes 120,000 to 150,000 clones, roughly 84% detected once. The chain uses TRBV24-1 and TRBJ1-2; no definite D call. Sequenced input: peripheral blood. The TCR was taken from a human donor in a cohort sampled during active COVID-19. Here the CDR3 DNA reads TGTGCCACCAGTGACGGGGTACAGGGCTACACCTTC. This encodes CATSDGVQGYTF.